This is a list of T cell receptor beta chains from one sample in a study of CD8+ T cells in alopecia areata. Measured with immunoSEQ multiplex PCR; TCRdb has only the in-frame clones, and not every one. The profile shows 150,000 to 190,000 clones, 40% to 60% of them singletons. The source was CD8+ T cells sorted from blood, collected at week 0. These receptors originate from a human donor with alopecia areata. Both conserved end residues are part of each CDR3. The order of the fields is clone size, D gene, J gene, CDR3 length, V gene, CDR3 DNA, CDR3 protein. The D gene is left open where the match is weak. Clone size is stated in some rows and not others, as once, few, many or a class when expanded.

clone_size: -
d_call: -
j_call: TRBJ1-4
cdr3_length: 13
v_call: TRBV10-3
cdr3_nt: TGTGCCATCAGCGAGGCCATTACCGGGACCATCCTTTTT
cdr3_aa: CAISEAITGTILF

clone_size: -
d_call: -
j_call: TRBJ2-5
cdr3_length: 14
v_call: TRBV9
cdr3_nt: TGTGCCAGCAGCGGAGAGTTGGGGAAAGAGACCCAGTACTTC
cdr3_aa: CASSGELGKETQYF

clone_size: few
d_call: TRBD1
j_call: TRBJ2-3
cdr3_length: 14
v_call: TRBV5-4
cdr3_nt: TGTGCCACCCAGGACGGGACAGGCACAGATACGCAGTATTTT
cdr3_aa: CATQDGTGTDTQYF

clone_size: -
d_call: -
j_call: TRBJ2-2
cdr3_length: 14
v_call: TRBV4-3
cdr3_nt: TGCGCCAGCAGCCAAGATTGGAGGACCGGGGAGCTGTTTTTT
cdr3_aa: CASSQDWRTGELFF

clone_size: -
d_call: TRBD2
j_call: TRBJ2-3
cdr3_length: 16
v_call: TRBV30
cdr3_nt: TGTGCCTGGAGTGTACTTAGCGGGGGGAGCACAGATACGCAGTATTTT
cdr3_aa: CAWSVLSGGSTDTQYF

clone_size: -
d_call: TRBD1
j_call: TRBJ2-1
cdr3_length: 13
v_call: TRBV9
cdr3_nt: TGTGCCAGCAGAGGGACAGGGGACAATGAGCAGTTCTTC
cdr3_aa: CASRGTGDNEQFF

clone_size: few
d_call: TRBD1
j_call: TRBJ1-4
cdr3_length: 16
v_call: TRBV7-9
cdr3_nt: TGTGCCAGCAGCTCCATGGCCGGGACAGGGGACGAAAAACTGTTTTTT
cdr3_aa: CASSSMAGTGDEKLFF

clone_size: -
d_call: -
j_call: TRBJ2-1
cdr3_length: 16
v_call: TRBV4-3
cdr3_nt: TGCGCCAGCAGCCAAGGGCTAGTGGGATTGGGCAATGAGCAGTTCTTC
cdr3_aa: CASSQGLVGLGNEQFF

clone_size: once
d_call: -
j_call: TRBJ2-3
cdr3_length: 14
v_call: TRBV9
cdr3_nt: TGTGCCAGCAGCGTTTCAGAGATCACAGATACGCAGTATTTT
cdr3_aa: CASSVSEITDTQYF

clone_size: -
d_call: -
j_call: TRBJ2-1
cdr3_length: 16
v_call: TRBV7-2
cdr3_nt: TGTGCCAGCAGTACGACGCGGCCCTATGGATACAATGAGCAGTTCTTC
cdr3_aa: CASSTTRPYGYNEQFF

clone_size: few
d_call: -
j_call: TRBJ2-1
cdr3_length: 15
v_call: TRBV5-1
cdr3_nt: TGCGCCAGCAGCTTGGCGGGGAGCTCCTACAATGAGCAGTTCTTC
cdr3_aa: CASSLAGSSYNEQFF

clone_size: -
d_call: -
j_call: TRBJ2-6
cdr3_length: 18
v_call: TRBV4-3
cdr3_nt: TGCGCCAGCAGCCAAGATACTTCTTCGAGCTCTGGGGCCAACGTCCTGACTTTC
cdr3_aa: CASSQDTSSSSGANVLTF

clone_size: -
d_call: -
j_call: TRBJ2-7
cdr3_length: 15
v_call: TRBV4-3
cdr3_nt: TGCGCCAGCAGCCAAGAGGTGCTAGCATCCTACGAGCAGTACTTC
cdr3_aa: CASSQEVLASYEQYF

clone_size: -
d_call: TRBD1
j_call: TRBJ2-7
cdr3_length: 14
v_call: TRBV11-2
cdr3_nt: TGTGCCAGCAGCCCGGGACAGGGGTTATACGAGCAGTACTTC
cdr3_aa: CASSPGQGLYEQYF

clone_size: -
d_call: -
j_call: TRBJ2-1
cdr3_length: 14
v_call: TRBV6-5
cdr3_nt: TGTGCCAGCAGTTACACGGGGGAATCCAATGAGCAGTTCTTC
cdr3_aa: CASSYTGESNEQFF